The 32 T cell receptor beta chains presented below share a single source sample, sequenced in a study of blood T cells in healthy people across ages. Alongside a J-beta primer mix, a sample-barcoded 5' primer served in a second PCR lasting about 7 to 11 cycles. TCRdb redid the calling of the 5' RACE reads with MiXCR, one entry per CDR3 protein. The sample holds 1.5 million to 2 million distinct CDR3 sequences, around 42% seen once. Sequenced input: blood. The receptors originated from a human donor in good health.

This chain connects TRBV10-3 to TRBJ1-1, with 7 bases lining up with TRBD1. The trim removed 9 bases at V and 1 base at J, leaving 2 bases unmatched. This CDR3 is 12 amino acids long. CDR1 ENHRY and CDR2 SYGVKD come from the germline V gene. In DNA, the CDR3 is TGTGCCATGCAGGGGGAGAACACTGAAGCTTTCTTT. It encodes CAMQGENTEAFF.

On this clonotype: A read error is possible here, since a much larger clone lies one base away. The rearrangement joins TRBV3-1 to TRBJ2-4; no firm D call. The J call may be mistaken, given a closer DNA end match to TRBJ2-7. This CDR3 has 12 amino acids. Germline values: CDR1 LGHDT, CDR2 YNNKEL (reference sequence). CDR3: CASSQNSIEQYF. The CDR3 DNA reads as TGTGCCAGCAGCCAAAATAGTATCGAGCAGTACTTC.

The CDR3, as DNA: TGTGCCACCAGTGATCCCCGGACAGGGCGGGAGCAGTACTTC. It yields the protein CATSDPRTGREQYF. The gene calls are TRBV24-1 and TRBJ2-5, with a weak D call TRBD1 (8 bases). V lost 3 bases, J lost 11 bases, and 18 bases lay in between. Germline lookup yields CDR1 KGHDR and CDR2 SFDVKD. The CDR3 spans 14 residues.

About this clonotype itself: A clone one base away is much larger, so this may be a read error. V and J are TRBV28 and TRBJ2-7, with 8 bases lining up with TRBD1. This CDR3 is built from 14 residues. Germline values: CDR1 MDHEN, CDR2 SYDVKM. The V gene end was trimmed by 6 bases and the J gene end by 0 bases; junction bases not matched to a gene: 4. The CDR3 sequence is CASRQDRDSYEQYF. The CDR3 nucleotides are TGTGCCAGCAGACAGGACAGGGACTCCTACGAGCAGTACTTC.

This clonotype has only a few counts. This chain uses TRBV20-1 with TRBJ1-6; TRBD1 matches 7 bases. The CDR3 consists of 13 residues. Looked up from germline, CDR1 is DFQATT and CDR2 is SNEGSKA (reference sequence). V shed 3 bases and J 7 bases; nucleotides not matched to a gene: 3. In nucleotides, the CDR3 is TGCAGTGCTAGGGGACAGCCAAATTCACCCCTCCACTTT. Its translation is CSARGQPNSPLHF.

Many counts were recorded for this clonotype. The chain couples TRBV27 to TRBJ2-5; D may be TRBD2 (5 bases). In germline, CDR1 is MNHEY, CDR2 SMNVEV (reference sequence). The CDR3 extends over 15 amino acids. V gave up 2 bases and J gave up 3 bases, with 13 bases separating them. The CDR3 bases are TGTGCCAGCAGTTTAGTGGGCGCTAGCAAAGAGACCCAGTACTTC. As protein: CASSLVGASKETQYF.

This chain links TRBV6-1 with TRBJ2-5, with D perhaps TRBD1 (6 bases). Per germline, CDR1 MNHNS and CDR2 SASEGT. The CDR3 is made up of 17 amino acids. The V end lost 6 bases, the J end lost 1 base, and 21 bases lay between the germline ends. CDR3 sequence (DNA): TGTGCCAGCAGGGCATCCTTCTCGACAGGTCTCCAAGAGACCCAGTACTTC. It is translated as CASRASFSTGLQETQYF.

The rearrangement joins TRBV7-3 to TRBJ2-3; 7 bases match TRBD1. The V segment lost 5 bases and the J segment 3 bases; nucleotides outside the gene matches: 8. CDR1 is SGHTA and CDR2 is FQGTGA in the germline V gene. The CDR3 has 15 amino acids. The CDR3 is CASSNTGTETDTQYF. The CDR3 coding sequence is TGTGCCAGCAGCAATACCGGGACAGAGACAGATACGCAGTATTTT.

This clonotype was seen more than once but under ten times. The V and J genes are TRBV4-3 and TRBJ2-1, with D possibly matching TRBD2 (5 bases). This CDR3 contains 14 residues. Looked up from germline, CDR1 is LGHNA and CDR2 is YSLEER. Trimming shortened V by 0 bases and J by 4 bases, and 7 bases separated the two germline ends. The CDR3 spells CASSQDEGYNEQFF. CDR3 DNA sequence: TGCGCCAGCAGCCAAGATGAGGGTTACAATGAGCAGTTCTTC.

CDR3 nucleotides: TGCGCCAGCAGCCAAGGTGGGGGGACCAACTACAATGAGCAGTTCTTC. It is translated as CASSQGGGTNYNEQFF. This chain connects TRBV4-3 to TRBJ2-1; D is possibly TRBD2 (6 bases). This CDR3 is 16 amino acids long. The V and J ends lost 1 base and 3 bases respectively, with 13 bases between them. Germline CDR1 is LGHNA and CDR2 is YSLEER.

This clonotype was seen many times. The chain employs TRBV29-1 and TRBJ2-7; 9 positions agree with TRBD1. The CDR3 is made up of 13 amino acids. Germline assignment: CDR1 SQVTM and CDR2 ANQGSEA. Losses at the gene ends were 5 bases for V and 3 bases for J; bases not matched to a gene: 5. CDR3 DNA sequence: TGCAGCGTTAAGGGACAGGGACACTACGAGCAGTACTTC. It specifies CSVKGQGHYEQYF.

The rearrangement links TRBV12-3 or TRBV12-4 to TRBJ2-5; D is unclear. Trimming took off 3 bases at V and 5 bases at J, with 16 bases between the two ends. This CDR3 is 15 amino acids long. The CDR3 sequence is CASSLFGSGPETQYF. In nucleotides, the CDR3 is TGTGCCAGCAGTTTGTTTGGCTCCGGTCCGGAGACCCAGTACTTC.

This clonotype was seen only a few times. The V and J genes are TRBV2 and TRBJ2-2, with 10 bases lining up with TRBD1. V lost 6 bases, J lost 6 bases, and 10 bases stayed unmatched. The CDR3 is 16 amino acids. Germline V gene lookup returns CDR1 SNHLY and CDR2 FYNNEI. As DNA, the CDR3 is TGTGCCAGCAGCTATCGACAGGGGGCTCGGTCCGGGGAGCTGTTTTTT. Translating it yields CASSYRQGARSGELFF.

This clonotype was detected a few times. The chain couples TRBV24-1 to TRBJ2-5; TRBD2 aligns across 8 bases. J gave up 2 bases and V 3 bases, and 4 bases lay outside the gene matches. Germline CDR1 reads KGHDR; CDR2 reads SFDVKD. CDR3 length: 15 residues. DNA for the CDR3: TGTGCCACCAGTGATGCGACGGGGGGGCAAGAGACCCAGTACTTC. This codes for CATSDATGGQETQYF.

With regard to this clonotype: This may come from a read error, since a much larger clone is one base off. The chain uses TRBV29-1 and TRBJ2-1, with a possible D match to TRBD1 (5 bases). The germline V gene encodes CDR1 SQVTM and CDR2 ANQGSEA. With 4 bases removed from V and 10 bases from J, the gap between germline ends came to 17 bases. The CDR3 has 13 amino acids. CDR3 DNA sequence: TGCAGCGTTGCGGCAGGGCAATCCTACGAGCAGTTCTTC. Translation gives CSVAAGQSYEQFF.

This chain connects TRBV10-3 to TRBJ2-5; D could derive from TRBD1 or TRBD2 (7 bases each). This CDR3 has 15 residues. Germline V gene data show CDR1 as ENHRY and CDR2 as SYGVKD. The germline V and J ends were trimmed by 10 bases and 4 bases, with 22 bases remaining between them. The CDR3 DNA reads as TGTGCCAGCGGGCCGTCCAGGGGGGGCTTAGAGACCCAGTACTTC. It yields the protein CASGPSRGGLETQYF.

The rearrangement uses TRBV7-9 and TRBJ2-7; 8 bases map to TRBD1. CDR3 length equals 14 residues. V gave up 6 bases and J gave up 3 bases; unmatched junction bases: 7. Germline-derived CDR1 and CDR2 are SEHNR and FQNEAQ (reference sequence). The CDR3 DNA reads as TGTGCCAGCAGATCTGGGACAGGATACTACGAGCAGTACTTC. It is translated as CASRSGTGYYEQYF.

The chain recombines TRBV12-3 or TRBV12-4 with TRBJ2-3, with 13 nucleotides matching TRBD2. Trimming removed 6 bases from V and 2 bases from J; junction bases left unmatched: 8. The CDR3 totals 17 residues. The CDR3 is CASSLRLAGGLTDTQYF. CDR3 coding DNA: TGTGCCAGCAGCCTACGACTAGCGGGGGGACTCACAGATACGCAGTATTTT.

This sequence joins TRBV20-1 and TRBJ2-3; 8 bases are shared with TRBD2. CDR3 length: 15 amino acids. Trimming at V came to 1 base and at J to 2 bases, leaving 5 bases not matched to a gene. The germline V gene has CDR1 DFQATT and CDR2 SNEGSKA (reference sequence). The CDR3 DNA reads TGCAGTGCTAGAGGCAGCGGGGGAAACACAGATACGCAGTATTTT. Amino acid sequence: CSARGSGGNTDTQYF.

V and J are TRBV6-5 and TRBJ2-5, with D unclear. This CDR3 has 8 residues. CDR1 MNHEY and CDR2 SVGAGI come from the germline V gene. CDR3 nucleotide sequence: TGTCCCCAAGAGACCCAGTACTTC. Its protein is CPQETQYF.

The rearrangement joins TRBV19 to TRBJ1-2; D is unclear. Germline loops: CDR1 LNHDA, CDR2 SQIVND (reference sequence). V was cut by 2 bases and J by 8 bases, with 9 bases left in between. CDR3 size: 12 residues. CDR3 protein: CASSIKREGYTF. The CDR3 region has the DNA TGTGCCAGTAGTATAAAGCGGGAGGGCTACACCTTC.

The chain carries TRBV5-1 and TRBJ2-1; TRBD1 matches at 9 bases. The CDR3 totals 15 residues. Germline CDR1 reads SGHRS; CDR2 reads YFSETQ. V lost 2 bases and J lost 8; bases outside the gene matches: 8. The CDR3 sequence is CASSFGTGTVDEQFF. CDR3 DNA: TGCGCCAGCAGCTTTGGGACAGGGACAGTGGATGAGCAGTTCTTC.

Regarding this clonotype: One end of the junction does not line up with germline, which may come from a read error. This chain connects TRBV5-1 to TRBJ2-3; D gene ambiguous. The germline V gene encodes CDR1 SGHRS and CDR2 YFSETQ. The CDR3 is 14 amino acids. The CDR3 region has the DNA TGTGCCAGCAGCTTGGCGGCCCACACAGATACGCAGTATTTT. Translated, it gives CASSLAAHTDTQYF.

This clonotype was detected once. This sequence joins TRBV3-1 and TRBJ2-5; tentative D call: TRBD1 (5 bases). Germline V lookup: CDR1 LGHDT, CDR2 YNNKEL (reference sequence). This CDR3 has 17 residues. The V gene lost 3 bases and the J gene lost 0 bases, with 17 bases spanning the gap. CDR3 DNA: TGTGCCAGCAGCCAGTTACAGGCGATGCTGTACCAAGAGACCCAGTACTTC. It codes for CASSQLQAMLYQETQYF.

The rearrangement joins TRBV29-1 to TRBJ2-1, with 8 bases lining up with TRBD1. The V gene's germline CDR1 is SQVTM and CDR2 ANQGSEA. The CDR3 loop spans 16 amino acids. V trimming: 3 bases; J trimming: 12 bases; junction bases outside the gene matches: 19. For the CDR3, the DNA is TGCAGCGTTGATAGGCAGGGGGCCGCCAAAGACAAGGGGCAGTTCTTC. It translates to CSVDRQGAAKDKGQFF.

This clonotype was observed a few times. V gene TRBV20-1 combines with J gene TRBJ2-7; 13 bases align to TRBD2. This CDR3 contains 17 residues. Germline CDR1 is DFQATT and CDR2 is SNEGSKA (reference sequence). The V and J ends lost 3 bases and 4 bases, in that order; junction bases with no gene match: 12. DNA of the CDR3: TGCAGTGCTAGGGGCCGGTCGACTAGCGGGGGGCTTTACGAGCAGTACTTC. Translation gives CSARGRSTSGGLYEQYF.

This clonotype was seen a few times. This chain connects TRBV7-2 to TRBJ1-2; D call uncertain. V lost 1 base, J lost 5 bases, and 11 bases lay in between. The CDR3 loop spans 14 amino acids. Germline loops: CDR1 SGHTA, CDR2 FQGNSA. The CDR3 protein is CASSLEAARYGYTF. In nucleotides, the CDR3 is TGTGCCAGCAGCTTAGAGGCCGCTCGATATGGCTACACCTTC.

A note on this clonotype: Lacking the conserved final phenylalanine or tryptophan, this CDR3 likely reflects a read error. The chain carries TRBV29-1 and TRBJ2-7; 7 nucleotides agree with TRBD1. The CDR3 consists of 12 residues. Looked up from germline, CDR1 is SQVTM and CDR2 is ANQGSEA. Trimming at V came to 6 bases and at J to 5 bases, leaving 7 bases not matched to a gene. The DNA for the CDR3 is TGCAGCGTCCTCGGACAGGTCGACGAGCAGTACTTA. Translating gives CSVLGQVDEQYL.

The rearrangement joins TRBV11-2 to TRBJ1-1, with D possibly being TRBD1 (5 bases). Germline V gene data show CDR1 as SGHAT and CDR2 as FQNNGV. Trimming took 3 bases from V and 2 from J, leaving 19 bases between them. CDR3 length equals 17 residues. The CDR3 DNA reads as TGTGCCAGCAGCTTCCCAGGGAGAGCAACCTACAACACTGAAGCTTTCTTT. This translates into CASSFPGRATYNTEAFF.

This clonotype was detected a few times. The CDR3 reads CASSHRDGEQFF. The CDR3 coding sequence is TGTGCCAGCAGCCACAGGGATGGGGAGCAGTTCTTC. The J gene is TRBJ2-1, the V gene TRBV6-2 or TRBV6-3; the D gene is possibly TRBD1 (6 bases). The germline CDR1 and CDR2 sequences are MNHEY and SVGEGT. Between the trimmed V and J ends, which lost 6 bases and 10 bases, there was a span of 13 bases. CDR3 size: 12 residues.

This clonotype was recorded many times. The chain uses TRBV5-1 and TRBJ2-3, with D perhaps given as TRBD1 or TRBD2 (5 bases each). V was shortened by 3 bases and J by 8 bases, with 16 bases between the two germline ends. Germline lookup yields CDR1 SGHRS and CDR2 YFSETQ. This CDR3 has 14 residues. The CDR3 loop reads CASSSGADSRTQYF. The CDR3 DNA reads as TGCGCCAGCAGCTCCGGGGCAGACTCTCGTACGCAGTATTTT.

A few counts support this clonotype. The chain combines TRBV5-5 with TRBJ2-5; 9 bases are a match to TRBD2. The tail of the sequence fits TRBJ2-7 better, so the J call may be wrong. This CDR3 has 15 residues. The germline V gene has CDR1 SGHKS and CDR2 YYEKEE (reference sequence). The CDR3 protein is CASSSHGTSWGEQYF. The CDR3, as DNA: TGTGCCAGCAGCTCTCACGGGACTAGCTGGGGCGAGCAGTACTTC.